Each of the 23 T cell receptor beta chains below was sequenced from the same sample in a study of cytomegalovirus exposure and HLA in healthy donors. Primers for the PCR totalled 60 Vbeta and 13 Jbeta. Some clones are missing from TCRdb's copy, which holds only in-frame ones; the method was immunoSEQ multiplex PCR. The profile covers approximately 260,000 clones, with approximately 84% appearing a single time and 2% to 2.5% taken by the ten largest. Source material: PBMCs. The source of these receptors is a woman in her thirties or forties in good health and CMV-seropositive.

The V gene is TRBV10-3, the J gene TRBJ2-5; TRBD1 agrees at 8 bases. There are 15 residues in the CDR3. The junction had 8 bases not matched to a gene; V was cut back by 3 bases and J by 5 bases. Germline CDR1 ENHRY, CDR2 SYGVKD. The CDR3 loop is CAISDPGQGVETQYF. In DNA, the CDR3 is TGTGCCATCAGTGATCCAGGACAGGGCGTCGAGACCCAGTACTTC.

In its sample, this clone was seen once. The chain uses TRBV6-1 and TRBJ1-5, with D unresolved. Germline CDR1 reads MNHNS; CDR2 reads SASEGT. The CDR3 consists of 13 residues. Deletions cut 0 bases from V and 4 bases from J, with 4 bases between. The CDR3 DNA is TGTGCCAGCAGTGAAGCGCGGAATCAGCCCCAGCATTTT. Encoded protein: CASSEARNQPQHF.

A few counts support this clone. The J gene is TRBJ2-1, the V gene TRBV4-2; 10 bases agree with TRBD2. Per germline, CDR1 LGHNA and CDR2 YNFKEQ. Trimming removed 0 bases from V and 2 bases from J; junction bases left unmatched: 16. This CDR3 has 21 residues. CDR3 protein: CASSQDLGAGGLGFPYNEQFF. CDR3 in DNA: TGTGCCAGCAGCCAAGATTTAGGAGCGGGAGGGCTCGGATTCCCCTACAATGAGCAGTTCTTC.

The CDR3 DNA reads TGTGCCAGCAGTTACAACAAAGGGGGGACAGGCAATCAGCCCCAGCATTTT. It encodes CASSYNKGGTGNQPQHF. The chain is built from TRBV28 and TRBJ1-5; 7 bases match TRBD1. The CDR3 spans 17 residues. The germline V gene has CDR1 MDHEN and CDR2 SYDVKM. V gave up 4 bases and J gave up 2 bases; unmatched junction bases: 11.

The rearrangement uses TRBV19 and TRBJ2-3; D call uncertain. With 10 bases removed from V and 6 bases from J, the gap between germline ends came to 11 bases. Germline V gene data show CDR1 as LNHDA and CDR2 as SQIVND (reference sequence). The CDR3 is 11 amino acids. CDR3 sequence reads: CATWWSDTQYF. DNA for the CDR3: TGTGCCACTTGGTGGAGTGATACGCAGTATTTT.

This clone occurred a few times. This chain links TRBV19 with TRBJ2-1, with 7 bases that match TRBD2. Germline CDR1 reads LNHDA; CDR2 reads SQIVND (reference sequence). The CDR3 totals 13 residues. V was pared by 7 bases and J by 6 bases, with 6 bases of the junction left unmatched. CDR3 in amino acids: CASKLREGNEQFF. The CDR3 DNA reads TGTGCCAGTAAACTCAGGGAGGGCAATGAGCAGTTCTTC.

This clone appeared a single time. The V gene is TRBV27, the J gene TRBJ1-2; TRBD1 is a possible D gene (6 bases). This CDR3 has 16 residues. The germline CDR1 and CDR2 sequences are MNHEY and SMNVEV (reference sequence). V was shortened by 5 bases and J by 4 bases, with 20 bases between the two germline ends. CDR3 sequence: CASSQTSTGTIYGYTF. In nucleotides, the CDR3 is TGTGCCAGCAGTCAAACTTCGACAGGAACTATCTATGGCTACACCTTC.

The rearrangement uses TRBV28 and TRBJ2-3, with a possible D match to TRBD1 (5 bases). Trimming pared 4 bases from V and 4 bases from J, leaving 15 bases between. This CDR3 contains 15 residues. Germline V gene sequence: CDR1 MDHEN, CDR2 SYDVKM. The chain's CDR3 is CASSSDPPRADTQYF. CDR3 sequence (DNA): TGTGCCAGCAGTTCAGACCCACCCAGGGCAGATACGCAGTATTTT.

The V and J genes are TRBV27 and TRBJ2-3; TRBD1 matches at 8 bases. CDR3 length equals 11 residues. The germline V gene has CDR1 MNHEY and CDR2 SMNVEV (reference sequence). J was trimmed by 6 bases and V by 8 bases; bases with no gene match: 1. The CDR3 coding sequence is TGTGCCAGCGGACAGGGTGATACGCAGTATTTT. Protein: CASGQGDTQYF.

This chain links TRBV10-3 with TRBJ2-2; 9 bases match TRBD2. CDR3 length: 15 amino acids. Trimming took 10 bases from V and 3 from J; bases not matched to a gene: 9. Germline V gene data show CDR1 as ENHRY and CDR2 as SYGVKD. The CDR3 here is CATLPGLADTGELFF. The CDR3 DNA sequence: TGTGCCACCCTGCCGGGACTAGCAGACACCGGGGAGCTGTTTTTT.

The rearrangement uses TRBV6-5 and TRBJ1-5; 8 nucleotides agree with TRBD1. V dropped 5 bases and J dropped 4; count of bases not matched to a gene: 7. The CDR3 runs to 15 residues. Per germline, CDR1 MNHEY and CDR2 SVGAGI. The chain's CDR3 is CASSNPGQENQPQHF. Written as DNA, the CDR3 is TGTGCCAGCAGTAACCCGGGACAGGAGAATCAGCCCCAGCATTTT.

The V call is TRBV7-2, the J call TRBJ2-7; no definite D call. V was trimmed by 8 bases and J by 0 bases, leaving 11 bases between them. The length of the CDR3 is 13 residues. Germline CDR1 and CDR2: SGHTA and FQGNSA. CDR3 DNA sequence: TGTGCCAGCTCGGAGTACCTCTCCTACGAGCAGTACTTC. Translation: CASSEYLSYEQYF. Combining the CDR3 with reference TRBV7-2 and TRBJ2-7 gives the whole variable domain GAGVSQSPSNKVTEKGKDVELRCDPISGHTALYWYRQSLGQGLEFLIYFQGNSAPDKSGLPSDRFSAERTGGSVSTLTIQRTQQEDSAVYLCASSEYLSYEQYFGPGTRLTVT.

The V gene is TRBV5-4, the J gene TRBJ2-1; TRBD2 aligns across 7 bases. Germline loops: CDR1 SGHNT, CDR2 YYREEE (reference sequence). CDR3 length: 16 amino acids. The V and J ends lost 0 bases and 7 bases, in that order; junction bases with no gene match: 10. The DNA of the CDR3 is TGTGCCAGCAGCTTGGGAGGCGGGAGCGCTTGGAATGAGCAGTTCTTC. This encodes CASSLGGGSAWNEQFF.

The rearrangement links TRBV6-6 to TRBJ1-2; 8 positions agree with TRBD1. Trimming cost V 2 bases and J 2 bases; bases outside gene matches: 1. This CDR3 has 14 amino acids. CDR1 and CDR2 (germline): MNHNY, SVGAGI (reference sequence). The CDR3 loop reads CASSYGDRNYGYTF. The CDR3 region has the DNA TGTGCCAGCAGTTACGGGGACAGGAACTATGGCTACACCTTC.

As DNA, the CDR3 is TGTGCCATCAGTAGGACAGAAGAGAACACTGAAGCTTTCTTT. Encoded protein: CAISRTEENTEAFF. The rearrangement joins TRBV10-3 to TRBJ1-1; D perhaps matches TRBD1 (6 bases). Germline values: CDR1 ENHRY, CDR2 SYGVKD. V lost 5 bases to trimming and J lost 1 base, with 11 bases between them. The CDR3 has 14 residues.

This chain connects TRBV27 to TRBJ2-7, with 12 bases that match TRBD2. The CDR3 runs 14 residues. The germline V gene encodes CDR1 MNHEY and CDR2 SMNVEV (reference sequence). V gave up 6 bases and J gave up 5 bases; unmatched junction bases: 5. The CDR3 coding sequence is TGTGCCAGCAGCCTACTAGCGGGAGGACACGAGCAGTACTTC. Residues: CASSLLAGGHEQYF.

This clone occurred once. The chain uses TRBV5-4 and TRBJ2-3; 12 bases are a match to TRBD2. V shed 0 bases and J 10 bases; nucleotides not matched to a gene: 6. Per the germline V gene, CDR1 is SGHNT and CDR2 is YYREEE (reference sequence). This CDR3 comprises 15 residues. The CDR3 DNA is TGTGCCAGCAGCTTGGAACTAGCGGGAGGTGATCCGCAGTATTTT. It specifies CASSLELAGGDPQYF.

The V gene is TRBV28, the J gene TRBJ2-2; 9 bases are shared with TRBD1. The CDR3 spans 16 residues. CDR1 MDHEN and CDR2 SYDVKM come from the germline V gene. With 5 bases clipped from V and 4 bases from J, the junction kept 8 bases outside the gene matches. The CDR3 coding sequence is TGTGCCAGCAGTCCGCTCGACAGGGGGGGCACCGGGGAGCTGTTTTTT. It specifies CASSPLDRGGTGELFF.

V gene TRBV6-1 combines with J gene TRBJ2-2; TRBD1 aligns across 7 bases. The CDR3 is 15 residues long. V lost 5 bases, J lost 1 base, and 4 bases stayed unmatched. Germline V gene lookup returns CDR1 MNHNS and CDR2 SASEGT. The CDR3 DNA reads TGTGCCAGCAGTTTGGGACAGTTGAACACCGGGGAGCTGTTTTTT. The encoded protein is CASSLGQLNTGELFF.

The V call is TRBV29-1, the J call TRBJ1-3; D call uncertain. Germline loops: CDR1 SQVTM, CDR2 ANQGSEA. The CDR3 totals 14 residues. The ends were cut back, 5 bases at V and 0 bases at J, with 11 bases in the middle. CDR3 protein: CSVTETFSGNTIYF. The CDR3 bases are TGCAGCGTTACAGAAACTTTCTCTGGAAACACCATATATTTT.

The chain has TRBV19 and TRBJ2-5; no clear D gene. The germline CDR1 and CDR2 sequences are LNHDA and SQIVND (reference sequence). The length of the CDR3 is 15 residues. The germline V and J ends were trimmed by 7 bases and 2 bases, with 17 bases remaining between them. The CDR3 coding sequence is TGTGCCAGTACCTCTCGAGGAAGTAGGCAAGAGACCCAGTACTTC. Protein product: CASTSRGSRQETQYF.

V gene TRBV6-5 combines with J gene TRBJ1-2, with D perhaps matching TRBD1 (5 bases). The CDR3 sequence is 12 residues long. V lost 5 bases, J lost 4 bases, and 8 bases lay in between. CDR1 and CDR2 from the germline V gene are MNHEY and SVGAGI. CDR3 protein: CASSPDSYGYTF. CDR3 nucleotides: TGTGCCAGCAGTCCCGACAGCTATGGCTACACCTTC.

Worth noting for this clone: Mismatch with germline at one junction end may stem from a read error. The V gene is TRBV7-8, the J gene TRBJ2-3; possibly TRBD2 for D (5 bases). In germline, CDR1 is SGHVS, CDR2 FQNEAQ. CDR3 length: 16 amino acids. The CDR3 nucleotides read TGTGCCAGCAGCCTAGCCGGGTTAGCGAGCACAGATACGCAGTATTTT. Translated: CASSLAGLASTDTQYF.